This TCR beta chain was documented in a study of CXCR3-negative and CXCR3-positive naive CD8 T cells. Regarding the study as a whole: Naive CXCR3-positive cells had TRB CDR3s more hydrophobic than those of CXCR3-negative naive cells. Sequencing showed both naive subsets with comparably high diversity, and memory CD8+ cells much lower.

CDR3 length: 15 amino acids. The germline V gene has CDR1 MDHEN and CDR2 SYDVKM. As concerns this clonotype: Its antigen remains unidentified.

The authors prepared UMI-labeled TRB cDNA libraries by 5' RACE. TCRdb reprocessed the 5' RACE reads and stores each CDR3 protein as one record, lacking DNA. The record lists 50,000 to 65,000 distinct CDR3 sequences, of which the ten most abundant hold under 0.9%. Sequenced input: naive CXCR3+ CD8+ T cells from blood. Subset of the sample: CD45RO-CCR7+CD27+CD95- naive CD8+ T cells expressing CXCR3 (TNR3+). The rearrangement uses TRBV28 and TRBJ1-1; TCRdb reports TRBD1, a call that lacks DNA to check it against. The receptor was derived from a human donor in good health. Some clones in this sample may be carry-over from other donors' samples. CDR3 sequence: CASRVTGGSDTEAFF.